The 23 T cell receptor beta chains in this list originate from one sample, sequenced in a study of T cells in Graves' hyperthyroidism and ophthalmopathy. Amplified regions were TCR beta CDR3 sequences from RNA transcripts. A first-round RT-PCR of the TCR CDR3 used the HTBI primer set. TCRdb re-called the multiplex PCR reads through MiXCR, storing one row per CDR3 protein. The sample includes about 480,000 distinct CDR3 sequences, about 15% seen only once; the top ten take less than 20%. The sequenced sample consisted of blood. The receptor set was obtained from a woman under 30 with Graves' hyperthyroidism.

This clonotype was seen at least ten times. The chain recombines TRBV11-2 with TRBJ1-4; D unresolved. Germline V gene sequence: CDR1 SGHAT, CDR2 FQNNGV. This CDR3 spans 12 amino acids. The germline V and J ends were trimmed by 5 bases and 7 bases, with 8 bases remaining between them. Here the CDR3 reads CASSPDLEKLFF. The CDR3 DNA reads TGTGCCAGCAGCCCGGACCTTGAAAAACTGTTTTTT. Using reference TRBV11-2 and TRBJ1-4 for the parts outside the CDR3, the full variable domain is EAGVAQSPRYKIIEKRQSVAFWCNPISGHATLYWYQQILGQGPKLLIQFQNNGVVDDSQLPKDRFSAERLKGVDSTLKIQPAKLEDSAVYLCASSPDLEKLFFGSGTQLSVL.

The chain uses TRBV5-4 and TRBJ2-1; D may match TRBD1 or TRBD2 (5 bases each). CDR1 and CDR2 from the germline V gene are SGHNT and YYREEE (reference sequence). This CDR3 comprises 13 residues. The V gene lost 0 bases and the J gene lost 11 bases, with 12 bases spanning the gap. CDR3 amino acids: CASSLAGADKQFF. The CDR3 coding sequence is TGTGCCAGCAGCTTGGCCGGGGCGGATAAGCAGTTCTTC.

Ten or more counts support this clonotype. The gene calls are TRBV11-2 and TRBJ1-1; 10 bases agree with TRBD1. The CDR3 runs 16 residues. Per germline, CDR1 SGHAT and CDR2 FQNNGV. Losses at the gene ends were 1 base for V and 11 bases for J; bases not matched to a gene: 13. This CDR3 is CASSLGGGDRGVRAFF. CDR3 bases: TGTGCCAGCAGCTTAGGGGGTGGGGACAGGGGAGTACGCGCTTTCTTT.

This clonotype was recorded at least ten times. CDR3 amino acids: CASSQVRSDRTDTQYF. CDR3 coding DNA: TGTGCCAGCAGCCAGGTTAGGAGCGATCGCACAGATACGCAGTATTTT. The V call is TRBV14, the J call TRBJ2-3; no reliable D call. V shed 3 bases and J shed 1 base, with 14 bases lying between them. CDR3 length: 16 residues. CDR1 is SGHDN, CDR2 FVKESK, per germline.

In this sample, this clonotype turned up many times. The CDR3 sequence: CASSSALYSNQPQHF. The CDR3 coding sequence is TGTGCCAGCAGCTCAGCACTTTATAGCAATCAGCCCCAGCATTTT. The chain is built from TRBV7-9 and TRBJ1-5, with D unresolved. The CDR3 contains 15 residues. Germline loops: CDR1 SEHNR, CDR2 FQNEAQ (reference sequence). V lost 4 bases and J lost 0, with 10 bases in between.

Ten or more counts support this clonotype. This sequence joins TRBV30 and TRBJ1-3; D unclear. The CDR3 runs 13 residues. CDR1 is GTSNPN and CDR2 is SVGIG in the germline V gene (reference sequence). V lost 7 bases, J lost 1 base, and 11 bases lay in between. The CDR3: CAYRHTSGNTIYF. In DNA form, the CDR3 reads TGTGCCTATCGGCACACGTCTGGAAACACCATATATTTT.

There are many counts of this clonotype. The chain joins TRBV19 to TRBJ1-1, with D possibly being TRBD1 (5 bases). The V gene lost 5 bases and the J gene lost 1 base, with 14 bases spanning the gap. Germline lookup yields CDR1 LNHDA and CDR2 SQIVND (reference sequence). The CDR3 extends over 15 amino acids. CDR3 residues: CASSDGGGTNTEAFF. CDR3 nucleotide sequence: TGTGCCAGTAGTGACGGGGGAGGGACGAACACTGAAGCTTTCTTT.

The table lists this clonotype with many counts. The gene calls are TRBV10-3 and TRBJ2-3, with D possibly TRBD1 on 5 matching bases. Germline-derived CDR1 and CDR2 are ENHRY and SYGVKD. This CDR3 has 12 residues. Trimming took 8 bases from V and 1 from J, leaving 7 bases between them. The CDR3: CAIGARTDTQYF. The CDR3 bases are TGTGCCATCGGGGCCCGCACAGATACGCAGTATTTT.

At least ten counts were recorded for this clonotype. This chain joins TRBV12-3 or TRBV12-4 and TRBJ1-1; 7 bases align to TRBD1. The CDR3 consists of 14 residues. With 7 bases clipped from V and 4 bases from J, the junction kept 9 bases outside the gene matches. CDR3 nucleotide sequence: TGTGCCAGCACCAAGGGACAGATCTTCACTGAAGCTTTCTTT. Translated, it gives CASTKGQIFTEAFF.

The rearrangement uses TRBV11-2 and TRBJ2-1; the D call may be TRBD1 or TRBD2 (5 bases each). V gave up 5 bases and J gave up 15 bases, with 23 bases separating them. Germline-derived CDR1 and CDR2 are SGHAT and FQNNGV. CDR3 size: 14 residues. CDR3: CASSREGLFDPSFF. The CDR3, as DNA: TGTGCCAGCAGCCGTGAGGGGCTATTCGACCCCTCGTTCTTC.

This clonotype was counted a few times. The gene calls are TRBV19 and TRBJ1-1; the D gene is possibly TRBD1 (5 bases). Germline loops: CDR1 LNHDA, CDR2 SQIVND (reference sequence). The CDR3 has 16 amino acids. Trimming stripped 1 base from V and 3 bases from J, with 15 bases between. Written as DNA, the CDR3 is TGTGCCAGTAGTATAGCCCTTTCGGGGGTGTACACTGAAGCTTTCTTT. Translating gives CASSIALSGVYTEAFF.

This clonotype was recorded at least ten times. V usage is TRBV19 and J usage is TRBJ1-1; D is unresolved. The CDR3 contains 14 residues. Looked up from germline, CDR1 is LNHDA and CDR2 is SQIVND (reference sequence). V was shortened by 1 base and J by 2 bases, with 8 bases between the two germline ends. This chain's CDR3 is CASSIGRSNTEAFF. CDR3 sequence (DNA): TGTGCCAGTAGTATAGGTCGCAGTAACACTGAAGCTTTCTTT.

The chain employs TRBV19 and TRBJ2-5, with 10 positions matching TRBD1. CDR3 length: 15 amino acids. V was clipped by 3 bases and J by 5 bases; unmatched bases: 6. Germline loops: CDR1 LNHDA, CDR2 SQIVND (reference sequence). The CDR3 DNA reads TGTGCCAGTAGTATGCGGGACAGGGGATTGGAGACCCAGTACTTC. It codes for CASSMRDRGLETQYF.

V usage is TRBV2 and J usage is TRBJ2-3; D gene ambiguous. The CDR3 spans 15 residues. V lost 0 bases to trimming and J lost 2 bases, with 9 bases between them. Germline assignment: CDR1 SNHLY and CDR2 FYNNEI. This CDR3 is CASSEAHYITDTQYF. The CDR3 DNA sequence: TGTGCCAGCAGTGAAGCCCACTACATCACAGATACGCAGTATTTT.

Many counts were recorded for this clonotype. The J gene is TRBJ2-3, the V gene TRBV11-2, with TRBD2 identical over 9 bases. This CDR3 has 16 amino acids. CDR1 is SGHAT and CDR2 is FQNNGV in the germline V gene. Unmatched junction bases numbered 7, after V lost 6 bases and J lost 0 bases. The CDR3 loop reads CASSLTSGRSTDTQYF. As DNA, the CDR3 is TGTGCCAGCAGTTTGACTAGCGGAAGAAGCACAGATACGCAGTATTTT.

This clonotype is categorized as medium-sized. The chain carries TRBV12-3 or TRBV12-4 and TRBJ1-1; D is unclear. The CDR3 totals 16 residues. Between the trimmed V and J ends, which lost 5 bases and 0 bases, there was a span of 16 bases. The CDR3 region has the DNA TGTGCCAGCAGTAGCCTCGGTATTGGAATGAACACTGAAGCTTTCTTT. This sequence encodes CASSSLGIGMNTEAFF.

This clonotype was seen at least ten times. The chain joins TRBV2 to TRBJ1-5; 7 bases align to TRBD1. There are 17 residues in the CDR3. Germline V CDR1 and CDR2: SNHLY, FYNNEI. Germline trimming cut 2 bases from V and 2 bases from J; bases unmatched to any gene: 9. The CDR3 DNA reads as TGTGCCAGCAGTGAATGGATAGGGGGCCGGGGCAATCAGCCCCAGCATTTT. As protein: CASSEWIGGRGNQPQHF.

This clonotype showed up just a few times. The rearrangement joins TRBV20-1 to TRBJ2-1; the match to TRBD2 covers 13 bases. CDR1 and CDR2 (germline): DFQATT, SNEGSKA (reference sequence). The V and J ends lost 0 bases and 9 bases, in that order; junction bases with no gene match: 11. The CDR3 covers 17 residues. The CDR3 sequence: CSARENKGLAGEAEQFF. CDR3 in DNA: TGCAGTGCTAGAGAGAATAAAGGACTAGCGGGAGAGGCTGAGCAGTTCTTC.

This clonotype was detected many times. The DNA for the CDR3 is TGTGCCAGCTCACCTCAGGGGGTGGAAGAGACCCAGTACTTC. This encodes CASSPQGVEETQYF. V and J are TRBV18 and TRBJ2-5; the match to TRBD1 covers 7 bases. V trimming: 3 bases; J trimming: 3 bases; junction bases outside the gene matches: 4. There are 14 residues in the CDR3. Germline CDR1 reads KGHSH; CDR2 reads LQKENI.

Notes on this clonotype: A much bigger clone sits one base away, suggesting this may be a read error. The chain employs TRBV6-1 and TRBJ2-5; maybe TRBD1 (6 bases). Trimming removed 6 bases from V and 4 bases from J, with 15 bases in between. The CDR3 has 14 residues. The V gene's germline CDR1 is MNHNS and CDR2 SASEGT. The CDR3 region is CASRQQGYGETQYF. CDR3 bases: TGTGCCAGCAGGCAACAGGGATACGGAGAGACCCAGTACTTC.

Only a few counts were recorded for this clonotype. The chain joins TRBV30 to TRBJ2-1, with D possibly TRBD1 on 7 matching bases. Trimming removed 5 bases from V and 9 bases from J, with 11 bases in between. Germline lookup yields CDR1 GTSNPN and CDR2 SVGIG (reference sequence). This CDR3 region has 11 residues. CDR3 DNA sequence: TGTGCCTGGGCAGGGGGGCCTGAGCAGTTCTTC. Translated, it gives CAWAGGPEQFF.

Only a few counts were recorded for this clonotype. This rearrangement joins TRBV30 to TRBJ2-1; D possibly corresponds to TRBD2 (5 bases). This CDR3 has 14 residues. V was clipped by 0 bases and J by 3 bases, with 9 bases between them. CDR1 is GTSNPN, CDR2 SVGIG, per germline (reference sequence). Written as DNA, the CDR3 is TGTGCCTGGAGTGTAGAGCGGTACTACAATGAGCAGTTCTTC. It specifies CAWSVERYYNEQFF.

This clonotype was counted many times. In nucleotides, the CDR3 is TGTGCCAGCAGCCCAGCGGGACAGACCCAGTACTTC. This encodes CASSPAGQTQYF. The rearrangement links TRBV11-2 to TRBJ2-5; 7 bases line up with TRBD2. CDR3 length: 12 amino acids. Germline V gene sequence: CDR1 SGHAT, CDR2 FQNNGV. With V trimmed by 5 bases and J by 6 bases, 3 bases remained unmatched.